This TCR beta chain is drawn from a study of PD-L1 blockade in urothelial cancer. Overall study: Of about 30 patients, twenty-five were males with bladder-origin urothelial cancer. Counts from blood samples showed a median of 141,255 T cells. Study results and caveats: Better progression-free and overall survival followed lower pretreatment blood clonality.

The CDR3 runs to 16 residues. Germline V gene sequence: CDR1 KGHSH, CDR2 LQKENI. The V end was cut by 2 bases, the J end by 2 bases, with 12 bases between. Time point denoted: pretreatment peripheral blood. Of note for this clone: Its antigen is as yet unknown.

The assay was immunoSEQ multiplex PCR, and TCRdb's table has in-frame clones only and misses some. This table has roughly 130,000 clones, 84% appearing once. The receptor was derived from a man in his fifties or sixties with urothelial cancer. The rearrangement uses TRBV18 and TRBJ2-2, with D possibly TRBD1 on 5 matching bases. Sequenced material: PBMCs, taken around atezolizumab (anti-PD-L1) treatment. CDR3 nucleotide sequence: TGTGCCAGCTCACCAAACCAGGGTTTTAACACCGGGGAGCTGTTTTTT. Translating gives CASSPNQGFNTGELFF.